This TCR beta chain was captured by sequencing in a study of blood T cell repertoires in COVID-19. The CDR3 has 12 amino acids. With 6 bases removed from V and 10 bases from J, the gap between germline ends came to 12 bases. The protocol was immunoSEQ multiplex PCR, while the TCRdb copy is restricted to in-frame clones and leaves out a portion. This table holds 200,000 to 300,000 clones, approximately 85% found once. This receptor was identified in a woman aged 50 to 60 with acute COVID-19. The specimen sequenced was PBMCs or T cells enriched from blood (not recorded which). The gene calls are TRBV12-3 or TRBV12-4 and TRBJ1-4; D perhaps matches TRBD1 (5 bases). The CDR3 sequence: CASSLEGSKLFF. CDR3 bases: TGTGCCAGCAGCTTGGAGGGGTCAAAACTGTTTTTT.